Shown below are 18 T cell receptor beta chains from a single sample sequenced in a study of T cells expressing NK-cell markers. TCRdb derives one entry per CDR3 protein from the 5' RACE reads, leaving out DNA. The sample spans hundreds of thousands of distinct CDR3 sequences; the ten largest clones claim roughly 7.2%. Sequenced sample: blood T cells: a sorted CD56 or NKG2C T cell subset, CD4+ or CD8+ T cells, or bulk PBMC T cells (not recorded which). These receptors were taken from a woman aged 18-69 years in good health.

This chain uses TRBV5-6 with TRBJ2-3; the TRBD1 assignment by TCRdb is unverifiable without DNA. Per the germline V gene, CDR1 is SGHDT and CDR2 is YYEEEE. The CDR3 is 16 amino acids. CDR3 protein: CASSLGVTGTGDTQYF.

The chain joins TRBV7-9 to TRBJ2-7; TCRdb returns TRBD1, unconfirmable since there is no DNA. The CDR3 length is 16 residues. Germline CDR1 SEHNR, CDR2 FQNEAQ (reference sequence). This CDR3 reads CASSQTGATTHYEQYF. The full variable domain, rest sourced from reference TRBV7-9 and TRBJ2-7, is DTGVSQNPRHKITKRGQNVTFRCDPISEHNRLYWYRQTLGQGPEFLTYFQNEAQLEKSRLLSDRFSAERPKGSFSTLEIQRTEQGDSAMYLCASSQTGATTHYEQYFGPGTRLTVT.

The J gene is TRBJ1-1, the V gene TRBV10-2; with no DNA, the TCRdb D assignment of TRBD1 cannot be verified. CDR1 is WSHSY, CDR2 SAAADI, per germline. The CDR3 contains 13 residues. This CDR3 reads CASAPGAVTEAFF.

The V and J genes are TRBV27 and TRBJ2-7; the D call of TRBD1 rests on TCRdb alone, since no DNA is present to check it. The CDR3 has 14 amino acids. The V gene's germline CDR1 is MNHEY and CDR2 SMNVEV (reference sequence). CDR3 protein: CASSVDRGAYEQYF.

V and J are TRBV20-1 and TRBJ2-2. This CDR3 has 11 amino acids. CDR1 is DFQATT, CDR2 SNEGSKA, per germline (reference sequence). CDR3 region: CSANSPGELFF.

V and J are TRBV4-2 and TRBJ2-7; the D call from TCRdb, TRBD2, cannot be confirmed without DNA. This CDR3 is built from 21 residues. The germline CDR1 and CDR2 sequences are LGHNA and YNFKEQ. This CDR3 is CASSQDTPNPTSGGGSYEQYF.

This chain links TRBV5-5 with TRBJ1-1. The V gene's germline CDR1 is SGHKS and CDR2 YYEKEE (reference sequence). This CDR3 is built from 18 residues. The CDR3 sequence is CASSLGLGSSGMNTEAFF.

The CDR3 spells CASSLEGQVTSPLHF. This rearrangement joins TRBV7-8 to TRBJ1-6; TCRdb calls TRBD1, which cannot be checked without DNA. Germline V gene data show CDR1 as SGHVS and CDR2 as FQNEAQ. This CDR3 is built from 15 residues.

The chain carries TRBV3-1 and TRBJ2-7; TCRdb's D call, TRBD2, is unchecked because there is no DNA. This CDR3 comprises 16 residues. Germline V gene lookup returns CDR1 LGHDT and CDR2 YNNKEL (reference sequence). The CDR3 spells CASSQRRTSGPYEQYF.

V gene TRBV7-2 combines with J gene TRBJ2-7; TCRdb's assignment of TRBD1 cannot be checked, as there is no DNA. CDR1 SGHTA and CDR2 FQGNSA come from the germline V gene. CDR3 length equals 14 residues. This CDR3 is CASSQGSQPYEQYF.

V is TRBV20-1 and J is TRBJ1-1. This CDR3 has 11 residues. CDR1 and CDR2 from the germline V gene are DFQATT and SNEGSKA (reference sequence). CDR3 loop: CSGVLDTEAFF.

V and J are TRBV11-2 and TRBJ2-1; without DNA, the TCRdb call of TRBD2 cannot be checked. CDR3 length: 16 amino acids. Looked up from germline, CDR1 is SGHAT and CDR2 is FQNNGV. The CDR3 reads CASSFAGTNLYNEQFF.

This chain connects TRBV19 to TRBJ2-1; TCRdb's D gene call, TRBD1, goes unchecked for lack of DNA. The length of the CDR3 is 13 residues. Germline V gene lookup returns CDR1 LNHDA and CDR2 SQIVND (reference sequence). CDR3 protein: CASSIFGGDEQFF.

V usage is TRBV29-1 and J usage is TRBJ2-1. This CDR3 has 12 amino acids. Germline V gene lookup returns CDR1 SQVTM and CDR2 ANQGSEA. The CDR3 sequence: CSVPRGGYEQFF.

This chain links TRBV29-1 with TRBJ2-5; TCRdb calls TRBD1, which cannot be checked without DNA. The CDR3 length is 12 residues. Germline assignment: CDR1 SQVTM and CDR2 ANQGSEA. CDR3 amino acids: CSAEPPEETQYF.

The rearrangement uses TRBV7-8 and TRBJ1-1. This CDR3 comprises 14 residues. CDR1 and CDR2 from the germline V gene are SGHVS and FQNEAQ. This chain's CDR3 is CASSVTRDHTEAFF.

J is TRBJ1-4 and V is TRBV9; the TRBD1 assignment by TCRdb is unverifiable without DNA. Germline V CDR1 and CDR2: SGDLS, YYNGEE. The CDR3 loop spans 18 amino acids. CDR3 loop: CASSVGDRGRSLNEKLFF.

This rearrangement joins TRBV19 to TRBJ1-5; with no DNA, the TCRdb D assignment of TRBD1 cannot be verified. The CDR3 runs 13 residues. Germline V gene sequence: CDR1 LNHDA, CDR2 SQIVND (reference sequence). The CDR3 here is CASEDRGNQPQHF.